This is a list of T cell receptor beta chains from one sample in a study of tumor and adjacent non-tumor tissue in lung cancer. TCRdb recomputed calls from the multiplex PCR reads with MiXCR, one row per CDR3 protein. The sample records 50,000 or so distinct CDR3 sequences, around two thirds being singletons. Sequenced material: distant non-tumor lung tissue. These receptors all come from a woman in her sixties with non-small cell lung cancer. The CDR3 runs from the conserved cysteine through the conserved F or W. The D gene is left open where the match is weak. Some rows mark clone size as missing; the rest say once, few, many or name a class of expanded clone.

cdr3_aa cdr3_nt j_call clone_size v_call d_call
CASSRDLAGGTDTQYF TGCGCCAGCAGCCGAGATCTAGCGGGGGGCACAGATACGCAGTATTTT TRBJ2-3 - TRBV4-2 TRBD2
CASSLTGELFF TGTGCCAGCAGCCTTACCGGGGAGCTGTTTTTT TRBJ2-2 many TRBV7-9 -
CDSNQDHRDVETQYF TGCGACAGCAACCAAGATCATAGGGATGTGGAGACCCAGTACTTC TRBJ2-5 - TRBV4-3 -
CCVVEDRSPYNEQFF TGCTGCGTTGTTGAGGACAGGTCTCCCTACAATGAACAGTTCTTC TRBJ2-1 - TRBV29-1 TRBD1
CASSGWTRNEHFF TGTGCCAGCAGCGGGTGGACTCGCAATGAGCACTTCTTC TRBJ2-1 - TRBV11-2 -
CASSDSPWGYNEQFF TGTGCCAGCAGTGACTCCCCCTGGGGCTACAATGAGCAGTTCTTC TRBJ2-1 many TRBV6-4 -
CGSRSGTATNYGYTF TGTGGCAGCAGATCCGGGACAGCAACTAACTATGGCTACACCTTC TRBJ1-2 - TRBV12-3/TRBV12-4 TRBD1
CASGRDSPNEAIF TGTGCCAGCGGTCGGGACAGCCCTAATGAAGCTATCTTT TRBJ1-1 - TRBV6-5 TRBD1
CASSPRGSRNSPLHF TGTGCCAGTAGCCCCCGCGGATCCAGAAATTCACCCCTCCACTTT TRBJ1-6 - TRBV12-3/TRBV12-4 -
CTRSRRASLYEQYF TGTACCAGGAGTCGCCGGGCTTCACTTTACGAGCAGTACTTC TRBJ2-7 - TRBV6-5 -
CANMLTGTNSPLHF TGTGCCAACATGCTGACAGGGACAAATTCACCCCTCCACTTT TRBJ1-6 - TRBV6-2/TRBV6-3 TRBD1
CASIGRNTGELFF TGTGCCAGCATCGGACGCAACACCGGGGAGCTATTTTTT TRBJ2-2 - TRBV6-1 -
CSVVVSGKYQPLHF TGCAGCGTTGTTGTATCGGGGAAATATCAGCCCCTGCATTTT TRBJ1-5 - TRBV29-1 -
CATSLSALETQYF TGTGCCACTTCTTTGTCCGCTTTGGAGACTCAGTACTTC TRBJ2-5 - TRBV6-5 -
CASSSGQGSDTQYF - TRBJ2-3 - TRBV6-4 -
CSALETLNTDTQYF TGCAGTGCTCTCGAGACACTTAACACAGATACACAGTATTTT TRBJ2-3 - TRBV20-1 -
CASRRKGGHQETQYF TGTGCCAGCAGACGGAAAGGGGGCCATCAAGAGACCCAGTACTTC TRBJ2-5 once TRBV6-5 TRBD1
CASSYGTSSYGYTF TGTGCCAGCAGCTACGGAACAAGTTCCTATGGCTACACCTTC TRBJ1-2 - TRBV6-6 -